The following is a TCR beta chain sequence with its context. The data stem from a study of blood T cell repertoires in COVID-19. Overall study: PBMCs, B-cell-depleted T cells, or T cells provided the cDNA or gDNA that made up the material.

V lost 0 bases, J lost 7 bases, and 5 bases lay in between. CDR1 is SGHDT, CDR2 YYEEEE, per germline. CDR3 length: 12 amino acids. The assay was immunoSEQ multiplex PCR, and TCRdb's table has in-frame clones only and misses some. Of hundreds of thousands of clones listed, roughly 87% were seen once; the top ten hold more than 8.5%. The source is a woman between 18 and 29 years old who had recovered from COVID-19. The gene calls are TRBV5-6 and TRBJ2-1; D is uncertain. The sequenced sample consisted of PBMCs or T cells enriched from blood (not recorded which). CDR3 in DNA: TGTGCCAGCAGCTTGGCCCTGAATGAGCAGTTCTTC. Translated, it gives CASSLALNEQFF. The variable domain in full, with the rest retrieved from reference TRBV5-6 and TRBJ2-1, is DAGVTQSPTHLIKTRGQQVTLRCSPKSGHDTVSWYQQALGQGPQFIFQYYEEEERQRGNFPDRFSGHQFPNYSSELNVNALLLGDSALYLCASSLALNEQFFGPGTRLTVL.